This T cell receptor (beta chain) stems from a study of T cells in Graves' hyperthyroidism and ophthalmopathy. RNA transcripts provided the source from which TCR beta CDR3 regions were amplified. First-round RT-PCR targeting the TCR CDR3 was performed with the HTBI primer set. TCRdb redid the calling of the multiplex PCR reads with MiXCR, one entry per CDR3 protein. The table has some 740,000 distinct CDR3 sequences, 11% to 15% seen once; the top ten hold 10%. This clonotype was counted a few times. Its antigen is as yet unknown. The CDR3 spans 14 residues. V lost 1 base to trimming and J lost 10 bases, with 11 bases between them. The V gene's germline CDR1 is SNHLY and CDR2 FYNNEI. General study findings and limits: Researchers found most expanded thyroid clonotypes above 0.001 in blood as well. It was a median about 6 months before onset that the model predicted ophthalmopathy.

This clonotype was obtained from a young woman with Graves' hyperthyroidism. Specimen: blood. The gene calls are TRBV2 and TRBJ1-6, with D unresolved. CDR3 amino acids: CASSEEAGLSPLHF. DNA for the CDR3: TGTGCCAGCAGTGAAGAGGCAGGATTATCACCCCTCCACTTT.